The 30 T cell receptor beta chains listed next were all sequenced from one sample in a study of CD8 T cells in Susac syndrome. About 0.5 to 1 ug RNA was reverse transcribed with random hexamers. TCRdb re-analysed the immunoSEQ multiplex PCR reads in MiXCR, keeping a single row per CDR3 protein. Among about 210,000 distinct CDR3 sequences, approximately 95% were seen once, and the ten largest hold around 0.099%. Sequenced material: CD4+ T cells from PBMCs. The receptors were gathered from a human donor with multiple sclerosis.

The chain couples TRBV5-1 to TRBJ2-3; no clear D gene. V dropped 4 bases and J dropped 5 bases, with 17 bases sitting between them. Germline CDR1 and CDR2: SGHRS and YFSETQ. The CDR3 spans 15 residues. The CDR3, as DNA: TGCGCCAGCAGCCGAGGCAGTGATTACGGAGATACGCAGTATTTT. It codes for CASSRGSDYGDTQYF.

This chain uses TRBV5-1 with TRBJ2-2; maybe TRBD1 (6 bases). Germline V CDR1 and CDR2: SGHRS, YFSETQ. V shed 3 bases and J shed 1 base, with 7 bases lying between them. This CDR3 is built from 14 residues. The CDR3 DNA sequence: TGCGCCAGCAGCTGGGGACAGAACACCGGGGAGCTGTTTTTT. Its translation is CASSWGQNTGELFF. Based on the CDR3 plus reference TRBV5-1 and TRBJ2-2, the full variable domain is KAGVTQTPRYLIKTRGQQVTLSCSPISGHRSVSWYQQTPGQGLQFLFEYFSETQRNKGNFPGRFSGRQFSNSRSEMNVSTLELGDSALYLCASSWGQNTGELFFGEGSRLTVL.

The genes are TRBV3-1 and TRBJ2-7; 8 bases align to TRBD2. CDR3 length: 17 amino acids. Trimming took 2 bases from V and 2 from J; bases not matched to a gene: 11. Looked up from germline, CDR1 is LGHDT and CDR2 is YNNKEL (reference sequence). The CDR3: CASSQPTGLAGTYEQYF. In DNA, the CDR3 is TGTGCCAGCAGCCAACCGACGGGGTTAGCGGGGACCTACGAGCAGTACTTC.

J is TRBJ1-2 and V is TRBV12-3 or TRBV12-4; 8 positions agree with TRBD1. This CDR3 region has 11 residues. The V gene end was trimmed by 4 bases and the J gene end by 13 bases; junction bases not matched to a gene: 5. CDR3 residues: CASSWTTGVTF. The CDR3 DNA follows: TGTGCCAGCAGTTGGACGACAGGGGTCACCTTC.

The chain uses TRBV20-1 and TRBJ1-5; the D is unclear. The CDR3 spans 13 residues. Germline loops: CDR1 DFQATT, CDR2 SNEGSKA (reference sequence). Trimming cost V 3 bases and J 3 bases, with 9 bases left between them. CDR3 sequence: CSASGSHNQPQHF. In DNA form, the CDR3 reads TGCAGTGCTAGCGGGAGTCACAATCAGCCCCAGCATTTT.

This clonotype came up once. The CDR3 loop is CASSVSSSSQETQYF. The CDR3, as DNA: TGTGCCAGCAGCGTATCCTCCAGTTCCCAAGAGACCCAGTACTTC. The genes are TRBV9 and TRBJ2-5; D not certain. V was shortened by 1 base and J by 1 base, with 11 bases between the two germline ends. The CDR3 length is 15 residues. Per the germline V gene, CDR1 is SGDLS and CDR2 is YYNGEE.

J is TRBJ2-1 and V is TRBV24-1; unclear D gene. This CDR3 spans 13 amino acids. V shed 2 bases and J shed 12 bases, with 13 bases lying between them. Germline values: CDR1 KGHDR, CDR2 SFDVKD. CDR3 DNA sequence: TGTGCCACCAGTGATTCCTCGTCGGGTGGGCAGTTCTTC. Protein: CATSDSSSGGQFF.

The V and J genes are TRBV14 and TRBJ2-1; TRBD2 matches at 13 bases. CDR3 length: 16 residues. Germline V gene lookup returns CDR1 SGHDN and CDR2 FVKESK. V was clipped by 4 bases and J by 4 bases; unmatched bases: 4. The CDR3 DNA follows: TGTGCCAGCAGCCGCCGGACTAGCGGGGGATACAATGAGCAGTTCTTC. As protein: CASSRRTSGGYNEQFF. The whole variable domain, remainder taken from reference TRBV14 and TRBJ2-1, is EAGVTQFPSHSVIEKGQTVTLRCDPISGHDNLYWYRRVMGKEIKFLLHFVKESKQDESGMPNNRFLAERTGGTYSTLKVQPAELEDSGVYFCASSRRTSGGYNEQFFGPGTRLTVL.

The chain combines TRBV29-1 with TRBJ1-2; 7 bases agree with TRBD1. The J segment lost 3 bases and the V segment lost 7 bases, leaving 8 bases of the junction unmatched. The germline CDR1 and CDR2 sequences are SQVTM and ANQGSEA. The CDR3 is 13 residues long. CDR3 bases: TGCAGCGCTGGGCTAGGGGGCTACTATGGCTACACCTTC. The encoded protein is CSAGLGGYYGYTF.

The rearrangement joins TRBV29-1 to TRBJ2-7, with D possibly TRBD2 on 6 matching bases. From germline, CDR1 is SQVTM and CDR2 ANQGSEA. The CDR3 has 13 amino acids. V lost 6 bases to trimming and J lost 0 bases, with 12 bases between them. In DNA form, the CDR3 reads TGCAGCGTCGGGACTTACAGCTCCTACGAGCAGTACTTC. The encoded protein is CSVGTYSSYEQYF.

This rearrangement joins TRBV20-1 to TRBJ2-5, with 11 positions matching TRBD2. Trimming took 6 bases from V and 5 from J; bases not matched to a gene: 14. CDR3 size: 16 residues. Germline-derived CDR1 and CDR2 are DFQATT and SNEGSKA (reference sequence). The CDR3 DNA reads as TGCAGTGCCTCCCCCCCTAGCGGGGGGAGGAGGGAGACCCAGTACTTC. Translation gives CSASPPSGGRRETQYF.

This chain uses TRBV5-4 with TRBJ2-7; 10 nucleotides match TRBD1. This CDR3 comprises 16 residues. Trimming at V came to 0 bases and at J to 5 bases, leaving 8 bases not matched to a gene. Per the germline V gene, CDR1 is SGHNT and CDR2 is YYREEE (reference sequence). CDR3 bases: TGTGCCAGCAGCTTGGGACGACAGGGGGCAGTCGACGAGCAGTACTTC. Residues: CASSLGRQGAVDEQYF.

This clonotype was detected once. The chain combines TRBV20-1 with TRBJ2-3; D is uncertain. Trimming left V 6 bases short and J 13 bases short, with 17 bases between. Germline values: CDR1 DFQATT, CDR2 SNEGSKA (reference sequence). This CDR3 region has 11 residues. The chain's CDR3 is CSANRMSVEYF. The CDR3 nucleotides are TGCAGTGCAAACCGGATGTCCGTCGAGTATTTT.

This clonotype was found once. The V call is TRBV7-9, the J call TRBJ1-5; maybe TRBD1 (5 bases). The CDR3 length is 14 residues. Trimming removed 6 bases at V and 4 bases at J, with 13 bases between. Germline loops: CDR1 SEHNR, CDR2 FQNEAQ (reference sequence). The CDR3 spells CASSPIRQNQPQHF. DNA for the CDR3: TGTGCCAGCAGTCCCATTCGACAGAATCAGCCCCAGCATTTT.

This sequence joins TRBV19 and TRBJ2-5; TRBD2 matches at 13 bases. The CDR3 sequence is 15 residues long. Trimming took 6 bases from V and 5 from J; bases not matched to a gene: 6. Germline V gives CDR1 LNHDA, CDR2 SQIVND (reference sequence). The DNA for the CDR3 is TGTGCCAGTAGATTCGGGACTAGCGGGACCGAGACCCAGTACTTC. Translating it yields CASRFGTSGTETQYF.

The chain carries TRBV3-1 and TRBJ1-2; D not certain. The CDR3 length is 13 residues. The V gene's germline CDR1 is LGHDT and CDR2 YNNKEL (reference sequence). V lost 3 bases and J 7 bases, leaving 12 bases between the germline ends. The CDR3 loop is CASSHGLSTGYTF. In nucleotides, the CDR3 is TGTGCCAGCAGCCATGGCCTCTCCACTGGCTACACCTTC.

This chain uses TRBV20-1 with TRBJ1-2; 11 bases line up with TRBD1. After removal of 6 bases from V and 5 bases from J, the junction contained 5 bases not matched to a gene. The CDR3 spans 13 residues. Germline assignment: CDR1 DFQATT and CDR2 SNEGSKA (reference sequence). CDR3 amino acids: CSALRDRGYGYTF. The CDR3 DNA reads TGCAGTGCCTTGCGGGACAGGGGGTATGGCTACACCTTC.

The gene calls are TRBV28 and TRBJ2-1; a possible D gene is TRBD2 (6 bases). The CDR3 consists of 17 residues. Germline V lookup: CDR1 MDHEN, CDR2 SYDVKM. Deletions cut 6 bases from V and 6 bases from J, with 24 bases between. DNA of the CDR3: TGTGCCAGCAGGACCCCGGGTGGAGGGGCCGTCGTCAATGAGCAGTTCTTC. Amino acids: CASRTPGGGAVVNEQFF.

This clonotype was recorded only once. This chain links TRBV13 with TRBJ2-5; D is unresolved. Germline V CDR1 and CDR2: PRHDT, FYEKMQ (reference sequence). The V and J ends lost 3 bases and 5 bases respectively, with 13 bases between them. The CDR3 consists of 14 residues. The CDR3 reads CASSFQIAFETQYF. CDR3 nucleotide sequence: TGTGCCAGCAGCTTCCAAATAGCCTTCGAGACCCAGTACTTC.

As DNA, the CDR3 is TGCAGTGCCCGACTAGCGGGAGTTACTGAGCAGTTCTTC. It codes for CSARLAGVTEQFF. V and J are TRBV20-1 and TRBJ2-1, with 12 bases that match TRBD2. V trimming: 6 bases; J trimming: 9 bases; junction bases outside the gene matches: 6. The CDR3 runs 13 residues. Germline V gene data show CDR1 as DFQATT and CDR2 as SNEGSKA (reference sequence).

The chain carries TRBV5-1 and TRBJ2-3, with 7 bases that match TRBD2. The V gene end was trimmed by 5 bases and the J gene end by 2 bases; junction bases not matched to a gene: 8. CDR3 length: 15 residues. The germline V gene has CDR1 SGHRS and CDR2 YFSETQ. The CDR3 bases are TGCGCCAGCAGTGAGGCGGGAGTTAACACAGATACGCAGTATTTT. Translation: CASSEAGVNTDTQYF. The full variable domain, its missing parts supplied by reference TRBV5-1 and TRBJ2-3, is KAGVTQTPRYLIKTRGQQVTLSCSPISGHRSVSWYQQTPGQGLQFLFEYFSETQRNKGNFPGRFSGRQFSNSRSEMNVSTLELGDSALYLCASSEAGVNTDTQYFGPGTRLTVL.

This chain links TRBV9 with TRBJ2-5; a possible D gene is TRBD1 (7 bases). Trimming took off 2 bases at V and 5 bases at J, with 19 bases between the two ends. The CDR3 is 16 amino acids. Germline V gene sequence: CDR1 SGDLS, CDR2 YYNGEE. CDR3 region: CASSVGQGGGSETQYF. The CDR3 DNA is TGTGCCAGCAGCGTCGGGCAGGGGGGAGGCTCCGAGACCCAGTACTTC.

The gene calls are TRBV2 and TRBJ2-1; D is unclear. V lost 2 bases and J 4 bases, leaving 9 bases between the germline ends. The CDR3 totals 14 residues. CDR1 is SNHLY, CDR2 FYNNEI, per germline. CDR3 bases: TGTGCCAGCAGTGAATCCGGCGGTTACAATGAGCAGTTCTTC. Translating it yields CASSESGGYNEQFF.

V is TRBV27 and J is TRBJ1-5; maybe TRBD1 (6 bases). Deletions cut 4 bases from V and 4 bases from J, with 11 bases between. The CDR3 runs to 14 residues. The germline V gene encodes CDR1 MNHEY and CDR2 SMNVEV (reference sequence). The CDR3 DNA follows: TGTGCCAGCAGTTGGGCAGGGGAAAATCAGCCCCAGCATTTT. This encodes CASSWAGENQPQHF.

The CDR3 DNA sequence: TGTGCCTGGGGTCCCCGAAACACCATATATTTT. This codes for CAWGPRNTIYF. The V call is TRBV30, the J call TRBJ1-3, with D uncertain. The germline V gene has CDR1 GTSNPN and CDR2 SVGIG (reference sequence). The CDR3 loop spans 11 amino acids. The V end was cut by 5 bases, the J end by 5 bases, with 7 bases between.

This clonotype has a single count. This chain joins TRBV27 and TRBJ2-5, with a weak D call TRBD2 (6 bases). The CDR3 totals 14 residues. Looked up from germline, CDR1 is MNHEY and CDR2 is SMNVEV (reference sequence). The V end lost 4 bases, the J end lost 9 bases, and 18 bases lay between the germline ends. The CDR3 reads CASSYTGTGVSQYF. The CDR3 coding sequence is TGTGCCAGCAGTTACACCGGGACTGGAGTGTCCCAGTACTTC.

The chain links TRBV20-1 to TRBJ2-5; 11 bases align to TRBD1. The CDR3 is 12 residues long. CDR1 is DFQATT and CDR2 is SNEGSKA in the germline V gene (reference sequence). Losses at the gene ends were 6 bases for V and 5 bases for J; bases not matched to a gene: 2. CDR3 nucleotide sequence: TGCAGTGCGGGACAGGGGGACGAGACCCAGTACTTC. As protein: CSAGQGDETQYF.

The V gene is TRBV5-1, the J gene TRBJ1-1; tentatively, D is TRBD1 (5 bases). Looked up from germline, CDR1 is SGHRS and CDR2 is YFSETQ. CDR3 length equals 15 residues. V lost 0 bases and J lost 0, with 9 bases in between. The CDR3 sequence: CASSLVGGMNTEAFF. Written as DNA, the CDR3 is TGCGCCAGCAGCTTGGTTGGGGGAATGAACACTGAAGCTTTCTTT.

This chain links TRBV3-1 with TRBJ2-1; D may be TRBD1 or TRBD2 (6 bases each). The CDR3 consists of 18 residues. Germline-derived CDR1 and CDR2 are LGHDT and YNNKEL (reference sequence). Deletions cut 1 base from V and 5 bases from J, with 21 bases between. The CDR3 DNA reads as TGTGCCAGCAGCCAAGGCCGGGACCCGGGGGCAAAGGACAATGAGCAGTTCTTC. This gives the protein CASSQGRDPGAKDNEQFF.

This chain joins TRBV7-2 and TRBJ2-5; 12 bases are a match to TRBD2. V trimming: 5 bases; J trimming: 5 bases; junction bases outside the gene matches: 9. Germline V gives CDR1 SGHTA, CDR2 FQGNSA. This CDR3 region has 16 residues. In DNA, the CDR3 is TGTGCCAGCAGCCGCACTAGCGGGAGGCGATGGGAGACCCAGTACTTC. Translating gives CASSRTSGRRWETQYF. Full variable domain (outside the CDR3, taken from reference TRBV7-2 and TRBJ2-5): GAGVSQSPSNKVTEKGKDVELRCDPISGHTALYWYRQSLGQGLEFLIYFQGNSAPDKSGLPSDRFSAERTGGSVSTLTIQRTQQEDSAVYLCASSRTSGRRWETQYFGPGTRLLVL.